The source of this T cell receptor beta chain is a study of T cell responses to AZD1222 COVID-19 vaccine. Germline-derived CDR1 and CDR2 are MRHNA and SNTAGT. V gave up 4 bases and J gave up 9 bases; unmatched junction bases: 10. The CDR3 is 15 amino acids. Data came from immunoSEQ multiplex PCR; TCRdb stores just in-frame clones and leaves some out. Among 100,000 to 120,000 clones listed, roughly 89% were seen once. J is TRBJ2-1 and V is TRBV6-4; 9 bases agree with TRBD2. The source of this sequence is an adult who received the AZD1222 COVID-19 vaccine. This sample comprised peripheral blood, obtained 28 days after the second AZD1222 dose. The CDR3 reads CASSGQAGGVGEQFF. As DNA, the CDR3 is TGTGCCAGCAGTGGCCAAGCGGGAGGTGTTGGTGAGCAGTTCTTC.